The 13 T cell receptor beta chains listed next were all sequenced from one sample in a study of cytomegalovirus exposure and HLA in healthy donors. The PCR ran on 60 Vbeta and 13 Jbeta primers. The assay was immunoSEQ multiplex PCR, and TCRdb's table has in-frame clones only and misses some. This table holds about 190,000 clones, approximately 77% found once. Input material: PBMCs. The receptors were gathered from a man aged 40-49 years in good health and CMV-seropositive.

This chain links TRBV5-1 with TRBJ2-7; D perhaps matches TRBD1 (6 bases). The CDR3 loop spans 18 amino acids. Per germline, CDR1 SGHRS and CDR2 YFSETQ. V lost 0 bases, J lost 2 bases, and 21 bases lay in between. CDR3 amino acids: CASSLEGAGQRLTYEQYF. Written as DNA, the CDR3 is TGCGCCAGCAGCTTGGAAGGGGCCGGACAGAGACTAACCTACGAGCAGTACTTC.

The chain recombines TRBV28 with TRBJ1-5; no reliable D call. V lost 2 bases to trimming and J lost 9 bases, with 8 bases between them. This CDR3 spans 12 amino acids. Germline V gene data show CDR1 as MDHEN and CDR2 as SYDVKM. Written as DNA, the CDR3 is TGTGCCAGCAGTTTAGGCGGAGGGCCCCAGCATTTT. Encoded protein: CASSLGGGPQHF.

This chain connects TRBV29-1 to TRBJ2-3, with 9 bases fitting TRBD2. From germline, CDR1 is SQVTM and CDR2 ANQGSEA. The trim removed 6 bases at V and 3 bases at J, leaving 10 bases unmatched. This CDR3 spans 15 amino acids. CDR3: CSVDELAGHTDTQYF. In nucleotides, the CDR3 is TGCAGCGTAGACGAACTAGCGGGCCATACAGATACGCAGTATTTT.

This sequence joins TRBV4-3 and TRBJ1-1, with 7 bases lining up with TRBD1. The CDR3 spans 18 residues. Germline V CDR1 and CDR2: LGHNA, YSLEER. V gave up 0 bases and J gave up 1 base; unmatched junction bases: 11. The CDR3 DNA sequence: TGCGCCAGCAGCCAAGAATTCCATGGTGACAGGGCGAACACTGAAGCTTTCTTT. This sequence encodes CASSQEFHGDRANTEAFF.

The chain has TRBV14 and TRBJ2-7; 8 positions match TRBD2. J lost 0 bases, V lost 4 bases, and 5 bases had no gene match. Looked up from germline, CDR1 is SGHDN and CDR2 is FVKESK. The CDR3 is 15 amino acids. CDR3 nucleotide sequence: TGTGCCAGCAGCCCGACTAGCGAACCCTCCTACGAGCAGTACTTC. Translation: CASSPTSEPSYEQYF.

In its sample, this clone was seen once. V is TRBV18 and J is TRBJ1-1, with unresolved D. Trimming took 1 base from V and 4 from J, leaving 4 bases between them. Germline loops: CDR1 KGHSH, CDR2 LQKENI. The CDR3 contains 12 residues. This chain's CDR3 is CASSPLVTEAFF. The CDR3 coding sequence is TGTGCCAGCTCACCACTAGTCACTGAAGCTTTCTTT.

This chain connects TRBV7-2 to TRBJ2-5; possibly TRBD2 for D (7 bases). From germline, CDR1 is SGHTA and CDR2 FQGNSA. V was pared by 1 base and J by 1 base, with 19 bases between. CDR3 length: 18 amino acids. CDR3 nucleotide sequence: TGTGCCAGCAGCTTAGACCCGCGAGGGGGGGCCGCCCAAGAGACCCAGTACTTC. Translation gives CASSLDPRGGAAQETQYF. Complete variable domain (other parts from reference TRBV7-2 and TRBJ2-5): GAGVSQSPSNKVTEKGKDVELRCDPISGHTALYWYRQSLGQGLEFLIYFQGNSAPDKSGLPSDRFSAERTGGSVSTLTIQRTQQEDSAVYLCASSLDPRGGAAQETQYFGPGTRLLVL.

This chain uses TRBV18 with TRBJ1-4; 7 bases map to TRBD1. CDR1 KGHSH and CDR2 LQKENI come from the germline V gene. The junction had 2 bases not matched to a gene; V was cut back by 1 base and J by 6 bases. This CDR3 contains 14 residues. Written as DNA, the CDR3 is TGTGCCAGCTCACCACAGGGGGCTGATGAAAAACTGTTTTTT. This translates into CASSPQGADEKLFF.

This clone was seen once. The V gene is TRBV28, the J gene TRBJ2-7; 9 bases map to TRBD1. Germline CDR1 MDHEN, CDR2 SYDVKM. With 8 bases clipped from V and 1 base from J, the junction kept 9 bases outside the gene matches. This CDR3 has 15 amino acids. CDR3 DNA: TGTGCCAGCCACAGGGGGCGCGGGGCATCCTACGAGCAGTACTTC. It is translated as CASHRGRGASYEQYF.

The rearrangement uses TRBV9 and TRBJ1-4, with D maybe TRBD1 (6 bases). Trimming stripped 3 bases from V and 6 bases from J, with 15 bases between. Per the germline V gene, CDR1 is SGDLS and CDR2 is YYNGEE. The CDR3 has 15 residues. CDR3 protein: CASSEGGDPYEKLFF. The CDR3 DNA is TGTGCCAGCAGCGAGGGGGGGGACCCGTATGAAAAACTGTTTTTT.

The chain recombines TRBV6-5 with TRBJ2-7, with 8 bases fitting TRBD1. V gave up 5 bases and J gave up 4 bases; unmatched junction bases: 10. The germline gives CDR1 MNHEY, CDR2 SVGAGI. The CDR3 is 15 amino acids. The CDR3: CASSDFRGRGYEQYF. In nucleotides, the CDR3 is TGTGCCAGCAGTGACTTCAGGGGGCGAGGATACGAGCAGTACTTC.

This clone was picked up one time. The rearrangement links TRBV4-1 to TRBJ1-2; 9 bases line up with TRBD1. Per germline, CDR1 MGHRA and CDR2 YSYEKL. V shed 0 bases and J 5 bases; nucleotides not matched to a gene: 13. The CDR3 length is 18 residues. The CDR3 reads CASSQEINRGRGHYGYTF. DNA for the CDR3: TGCGCCAGCAGCCAAGAAATTAACAGGGGGCGCGGTCATTATGGCTACACCTTC.

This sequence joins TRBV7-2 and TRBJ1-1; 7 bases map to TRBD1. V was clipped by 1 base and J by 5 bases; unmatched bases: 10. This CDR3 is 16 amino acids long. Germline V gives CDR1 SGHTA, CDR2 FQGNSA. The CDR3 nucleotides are TGTGCCAGCAGCTTAGAGGGGCCAGGGGGATGGACTGAAGCTTTCTTT. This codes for CASSLEGPGGWTEAFF.